This T cell receptor (beta chain) is drawn from a study of response to subunit inactivated influenza vaccine. Broader study findings: Authors proposed each seasonal influenza vaccination draws in few new T cells.

A few counts support this clonotype. Its antigen is unidentified. The CDR3 has 18 residues. MiXCR, applied by TCRdb to the RT-PCR reads, yields one record per CDR3 protein. The sample includes hundreds of thousands of distinct CDR3 sequences, approximately 12% of them seen just once. This TCR derives from a man aged 45 to 65 who received an inactivated influenza vaccine. The sequencing here drew on PBMCs from blood, taken on the day of vaccination. The chain couples TRBV21-1 to TRBJ2-5; TRBD1, as called in the table, went unchecked against the DNA. TRBV21-1 is classified as a pseudogene. The CDR3 sequence: CASSKAFRGRVDGETQYF. The CDR3 DNA sequence: TGTGCCAGCAGCAAAGCCTTCAGGGGGCGGGTTGACGGAGAGACCCAGTACTTC.